A selection of T cell receptor beta chains follows, all from one sample in a study of OX40 agonist ivuxolimab in advanced cancers. Sequencing used immunoSEQ multiplex PCR; TCRdb keeps in-frame clones, though not all of them. This sample has roughly 48,000 clones, with approximately 84% found just once. Sample: CD4+ or CD8+ T cells sorted from blood, taken in a trial of the OX40 agonist ivuxolimab. Receptors were obtained from an adult with an advanced solid tumor such as melanoma, head and neck, liver or kidney cancer. The CDR3 runs from the conserved cysteine through the conserved F or W. A D gene is named only where the DNA matches it firmly. Only part of the rows carry a size: once, few, many, or a class if the clone is expanded.

j_call d_call v_call clone_size cdr3_nt cdr3_aa
TRBJ2-5 . TRBV5-4 . TGTGCCAGCAGCTTCGCGGGGAACCAAGAGACCCAGTACTTC CASSFAGNQETQYF
TRBJ1-2 TRBD1 TRBV19 once TGTGCCAGTAGTATACAGGGGGGGAACTATGGCTACACCTTC CASSIQGGNYGYTF
TRBJ2-3 TRBD2 TRBV10-1 . TGCGCCAGCAGTGATTCGGCGGGAGGGCCCCCAGATACGCAGTATTTT CASSDSAGGPPDTQYF
TRBJ2-1 . TRBV19 once TGTGCCAGTAGTAGGCCAACTAGCCTCAGCTCCTACAATGAGCAGTTCTTC CASSRPTSLSSYNEQFF
TRBJ2-5 TRBD2 TRBV6-9 . TGTGCCAGCAGCTCGGGACTAGCGTCACGGGAGACCCAGTACTTC CASSSGLASRETQYF
TRBJ2-1 . TRBV7-9 . TGTGCCAGCAGCGAAGTCTTCAATGAGCAGTTCTTC CASSEVFNEQFF
TRBJ2-1 TRBD2 TRBV6-5 . TGTGCCAGCAGTTACGAGTCTAGCGGGTTCAATGAGCAGTTCTTC CASSYESSGFNEQFF
TRBJ2-5 . TRBV7-9 . TGTGCCAGCAGCTTAGGAGTTAGCGGAGGAGGGATAGAGACCCAGTACTTC CASSLGVSGGGIETQYF
TRBJ2-1 TRBD2 TRBV19 once TGTGCCAGTAGTCTCCAGGCGACCGGGACTAGAGATGAGCAGTTCTTC CASSLQATGTRDEQFF
TRBJ2-1 . TRBV29-1 . TGCAGCCTTCGAGAGGGACGTCGCTCCTACAATGAGCAGTTCTTC CSLREGRRSYNEQFF
TRBJ1-4 . TRBV5-4 . TGTGCCAGCAGCTTGCTTGGGACACGTGGGGAAAAACTGTTTTTT CASSLLGTRGEKLFF
TRBJ2-2 . TRBV7-8 once TGTGCCAGCAGCTTAGGGGGGAACCTTAACACCGGGGAGCTGTTTTTT CASSLGGNLNTGELFF
TRBJ2-1 . TRBV10-3 . TGTGCCATCAGTGAAGAAGGAAGGGTCAATGAGCAGTTCTTC CAISEEGRVNEQFF
TRBJ2-1 TRBD2 TRBV5-1 . TGCGCCAGCAGCTTCCTATCTAGCGGGATTAACAATGAGCAGTTCTTC CASSFLSSGINNEQFF
TRBJ1-1 . TRBV5-6 . TGTGCCAGCACCTGGAGGTTCGGGGGCACTGAAGCTTTCTTT CASTWRFGGTEAFF
TRBJ1-5 . TRBV4-1 . TGCGCCAGCAGCCAGATAAGCCAGGGTGGGGCTGGCAATCAGCCCCAGCATTTT CASSQISQGGAGNQPQHF
TRBJ2-7 . TRBV25-1 . TGTGCCAGCCAAGGGGACATCCGAAGGAGCTCCTACGAGCAGTACTTC CASQGDIRRSSYEQYF
TRBJ2-1 TRBD2 TRBV2 . TGTGCCAGCAAAGCCGATAGCGGGACCTACAATGAGCAGTTCTTC CASKADSGTYNEQFF
TRBJ2-7 . TRBV9 . TGTGCCAGCAGCGTAGACTACAGGAGTTACGAGCAGTACTTC CASSVDYRSYEQYF
TRBJ2-2 . TRBV30 . TGTGCCTGGACCCAAGGGCTTCCTGAGCTGTTTTTT CAWTQGLPELFF
TRBJ2-5 . TRBV2 . TGTGCCAGCGGAGGGGGGGAGACCCAGTACTTC CASGGGETQYF
TRBJ1-5 TRBD1 TRBV25-1 . TGTGCCTCGGGACAGAGTCAGCCCCAGCATTTT CASGQSQPQHF